This T cell receptor beta chain was observed in a study of response to subunit inactivated influenza vaccine. The study, taken as a whole, reports: The authors put forward the suggestion that each seasonal influenza vaccination may bring in only a limited number of new T cells.

TCRdb ran MiXCR on the RT-PCR reads and lists one entry per CDR3 protein. The repertoire includes hundreds of thousands of distinct CDR3 sequences, approximately 14% of them detected once, and approximately 7.6% sits in the top ten. CDR1 is SQVTM, CDR2 ANQGSEA, per germline. V shed 3 bases and J shed 6 bases, with 23 bases lying between them. The CDR3 extends over 16 amino acids. Turning to this clonotype: Its specificity is unknown.

The rearrangement joins TRBV29-1 to TRBJ1-1; D not certain. Specimen: PBMCs from blood, collected around two weeks before vaccination. The clonotype was recovered from a man over 45 who received an inactivated influenza vaccine. The CDR3 loop is CSVEGSYRASSAEAFF. CDR3 in DNA: TGCAGCGTTGAGGGGAGTTACCGGGCCAGTAGCGCTGAAGCTTTCTTT.